The 19 T cell receptor beta chains listed next were all sequenced from one sample in a study of T cells after yellow fever vaccination. TCRdb passed the 5' RACE reads through MiXCR, listing each CDR3 protein once. The sample has 250,000 or so distinct CDR3 sequences; roughly 6.3% are singletons. Sequencing used CD4+ T cells sorted from PBMCs, obtained on the day of the yellow fever booster vaccination. These receptors were taken from a young man who received the YFV17D yellow fever vaccine.

This clonotype was seen ten or more times. The CDR3 sequence is CASSQGGGRLERNEQFF. The CDR3 coding sequence is TGTGCCAGCAGCCAAGGGGGGGGTCGTCTCGAGCGGAATGAGCAGTTCTTC. The gene calls are TRBV4-2 and TRBJ2-1; TRBD2 aligns across 7 bases. CDR3 length: 17 residues. CDR1 is LGHNA, CDR2 YNFKEQ, per germline. V dropped 1 base and J dropped 7; count of bases not matched to a gene: 13.

Only a few counts were recorded for this clonotype. The CDR3 region is CASSPNSGRAGGGEQFF. As DNA, the CDR3 is TGTGCCAGCTCACCAAACAGCGGGAGGGCCGGGGGTGGTGAGCAGTTCTTC. The rearrangement uses TRBV18 and TRBJ2-1; 10 bases match TRBD2. Germline CDR1 and CDR2: KGHSH and LQKENI. The junction had 13 bases not matched to a gene; V was cut back by 2 bases and J by 9 bases. CDR3 length: 17 amino acids.

A few counts support this clonotype. The genes are TRBV27 and TRBJ2-5; 10 positions match TRBD1. After removal of 5 bases from V and 6 bases from J, the junction contained 9 bases not matched to a gene. The CDR3 covers 15 residues. Germline V gene data show CDR1 as MNHEY and CDR2 as SMNVEV (reference sequence). CDR3 sequence: CASSAGTGVVKTQYF. CDR3 sequence (DNA): TGTGCCAGCAGTGCCGGGACAGGGGTGGTGAAGACCCAGTACTTC.

In the case of this clonotype: This could be a read error, since a much larger clone is one nucleotide away. The V gene is TRBV7-2, the J gene TRBJ2-1, with D hard to call. V was trimmed by 2 bases and J by 11 bases, leaving 10 bases between them. The length of the CDR3 is 12 residues. Germline V gene sequence: CDR1 SGHTA, CDR2 FQGNSA. CDR3 amino acids: CASSLFPSKQFF. The CDR3 region has the DNA TGTGCCAGCAGCTTATTCCCTAGTAAGCAGTTCTTC. The full variable domain, rest sourced from reference TRBV7-2 and TRBJ2-1, is GAGVSQSPSNKVTEKGKDVELRCDPISGHTALYWYRQSLGQGLEFLIYFQGNSAPDKSGLPSDRFSAERTGGSVSTLTIQRTQQEDSAVYLCASSLFPSKQFFGPGTRLTVL.

In its sample, this clonotype was seen a few times. CDR3 protein: CSARLAGTSGEQFF. DNA for the CDR3: TGCAGTGCTAGACTAGCGGGAACATCCGGTGAGCAGTTCTTC. The rearrangement joins TRBV20-1 to TRBJ2-1; 9 bases are shared with TRBD2. Germline CDR1 is DFQATT and CDR2 is SNEGSKA (reference sequence). V lost 2 bases to trimming and J lost 9 bases; unmatched junction nucleotides: 8. The CDR3 runs 14 residues.

This clonotype was found many times. The gene calls are TRBV28 and TRBJ1-1, with D possibly matching TRBD1 (6 bases). The germline CDR1 and CDR2 sequences are MDHEN and SYDVKM. V was shortened by 3 bases and J by 6 bases, with 14 bases between the two germline ends. There are 14 residues in the CDR3. DNA of the CDR3: TGTGCCAGCAGTTTCAGGGCAGGGGCCTCTGAAGCTTTCTTT. Translation: CASSFRAGASEAFF.

This clonotype has just a few counts. DNA of the CDR3: TGCGCCAGCAGCCAAGATCGTCGATTAGCCAAAAACATTCAGTACTTC. It is translated as CASSQDRRLAKNIQYF. The genes are TRBV4-3 and TRBJ2-4; D uncertain. Germline V gives CDR1 LGHNA, CDR2 YSLEER. The CDR3 covers 16 residues. Trimming removed 0 bases from V and 0 bases from J, with 9 bases in between.

The CDR3 spells CASSPGDKIRYEQYF. Here the CDR3 DNA reads TGCGCCAGCAGCCCGGGGGACAAAATACGGTACGAGCAGTACTTC. The chain combines TRBV5-1 with TRBJ2-7; tentatively, D is TRBD1 or TRBD2 (6 bases each). The CDR3 spans 15 residues. V lost 4 bases to trimming and J lost 4 bases, with 18 bases between them. Germline CDR1 is SGHRS and CDR2 is YFSETQ.

The V gene is TRBV18, the J gene TRBJ1-4, with 10 nucleotides matching TRBD1. Germline CDR1 reads KGHSH; CDR2 reads LQKENI. The CDR3 is made up of 15 amino acids. V lost 6 bases, J lost 8 bases, and 9 bases stayed unmatched. The CDR3 is CASSSPGQGSEKLFF. The CDR3 DNA reads TGTGCCAGCTCCTCGCCGGGACAGGGGTCGGAAAAACTGTTTTTT.

This clonotype occurred many times. The chain carries TRBV5-6 and TRBJ2-5; D remains unclear. This CDR3 has 13 residues. V lost 7 bases, J lost 1 base, and 11 bases lay in between. The V gene's germline CDR1 is SGHDT and CDR2 YYEEEE. The CDR3 protein is CASGRDLQETQYF. The CDR3 region has the DNA TGTGCCAGCGGACGTGATCTCCAAGAGACCCAGTACTTC. Full variable domain (remainder filled in from reference TRBV5-6 and TRBJ2-5): DAGVTQSPTHLIKTRGQQVTLRCSPKSGHDTVSWYQQALGQGPQFIFQYYEEEERQRGNFPDRFSGHQFPNYSSELNVNALLLGDSALYLCASGRDLQETQYFGPGTRLLVL.

The chain links TRBV5-6 to TRBJ2-1; D is unresolved. The V end was cut by 2 bases, the J end by 9 bases, with 6 bases between. Germline CDR1 is SGHDT and CDR2 is YYEEEE. This CDR3 spans 11 amino acids. As DNA, the CDR3 is TGTGCCAGCAGCTTTGTCCGTGAGCAGTTCTTC. As protein: CASSFVREQFF. The full variable domain, completed using reference TRBV5-6 and TRBJ2-1, is DAGVTQSPTHLIKTRGQQVTLRCSPKSGHDTVSWYQQALGQGPQFIFQYYEEEERQRGNFPDRFSGHQFPNYSSELNVNALLLGDSALYLCASSFVREQFFGPGTRLTVL.

This clonotype was observed a few times. The CDR3 DNA reads as TGTGCCAGCAGCTTAGGTCCCGAGTACAATGAGCAGTTCTTC. Amino acids: CASSLGPEYNEQFF. The chain joins TRBV7-2 to TRBJ2-1, with unresolved D. Germline CDR1 reads SGHTA; CDR2 reads FQGNSA. With 1 base removed from V and 4 bases from J, the gap between germline ends came to 8 bases. The CDR3 has 14 amino acids. Combining the CDR3 with reference TRBV7-2 and TRBJ2-1 gives the whole variable domain GAGVSQSPSNKVTEKGKDVELRCDPISGHTALYWYRQSLGQGLEFLIYFQGNSAPDKSGLPSDRFSAERTGGSVSTLTIQRTQQEDSAVYLCASSLGPEYNEQFFGPGTRLTVL.

There are many counts of this clonotype. The chain couples TRBV19 to TRBJ2-7, with TRBD2 identical over 11 bases. Per germline, CDR1 LNHDA and CDR2 SQIVND (reference sequence). After removal of 1 base from V and 4 bases from J, the junction contained 3 bases not matched to a gene. There are 15 residues in the CDR3. Here the CDR3 reads CASSIGLAGTYEQYF. The CDR3 bases are TGTGCCAGTAGTATAGGACTAGCGGGAACGTACGAGCAGTACTTC.

This clonotype was found many times. The J gene is TRBJ2-1, the V gene TRBV20-1, with 11 bases fitting TRBD2. Germline trimming cut 2 bases from V and 7 bases from J; bases unmatched to any gene: 7. From germline, CDR1 is DFQATT and CDR2 SNEGSKA (reference sequence). CDR3 length: 15 residues. The DNA of the CDR3 is TGCAGTGCTAGATCCGTAGCGGGAGGGCTAAATGAGCAGTTCTTC. Its translation is CSARSVAGGLNEQFF.

J is TRBJ2-7 and V is TRBV5-6; a possible D gene is TRBD2 (6 bases). Trimming shortened V by 4 bases and J by 0 bases, and 17 bases separated the two germline ends. There are 16 residues in the CDR3. Germline V lookup: CDR1 SGHDT, CDR2 YYEEEE. CDR3 loop: CASSIPGGIDSYEQYF. In DNA, the CDR3 is TGTGCCAGCAGCATTCCCGGGGGAATTGACTCCTACGAGCAGTACTTC.

The V and J genes are TRBV7-9 and TRBJ2-1; D possibly corresponds to TRBD1 (5 bases). Germline CDR1 SEHNR, CDR2 FQNEAQ (reference sequence). The CDR3 has 15 amino acids. V lost 4 bases, J lost 6 bases, and 16 bases lay in between. The CDR3: CASSSQATPPNEQFF. The CDR3 DNA reads as TGTGCCAGCAGCTCACAGGCCACCCCCCCCAATGAGCAGTTCTTC. The full variable domain, with the rest looked up from reference TRBV7-9 and TRBJ2-1, is DTGVSQNPRHKITKRGQNVTFRCDPISEHNRLYWYRQTLGQGPEFLTYFQNEAQLEKSRLLSDRFSAERPKGSFSTLEIQRTEQGDSAMYLCASSSQATPPNEQFFGPGTRLTVL.

This sequence joins TRBV7-3 and TRBJ2-7; D may be TRBD1 (5 bases). Germline V gives CDR1 SGHTA, CDR2 FQGTGA. The V end was cut by 0 bases, the J end by 5 bases, with 8 bases between. The CDR3 is 13 amino acids. CDR3 amino acids: CASSLTRQNEQYF. CDR3 sequence (DNA): TGTGCCAGCAGCTTAACCCGACAGAACGAGCAGTACTTC.

In this sample, this clonotype turned up many times. The chain has TRBV20-1 and TRBJ2-7, with 8 bases identical to TRBD2. Looked up from germline, CDR1 is DFQATT and CDR2 is SNEGSKA (reference sequence). J was trimmed by 2 bases and V by 0 bases; bases with no gene match: 6. The CDR3 is 15 amino acids. The CDR3 DNA is TGCAGTGCTAGAGATGGGGCGGGAGGCACCTACGAGCAGTACTTC. It yields the protein CSARDGAGGTYEQYF.

The V and J genes are TRBV6-1 and TRBJ2-3; TRBD1 agrees at 7 bases. V lost 6 bases to trimming and J lost 3 bases; unmatched junction nucleotides: 9. The V gene's germline CDR1 is MNHNS and CDR2 SASEGT. There are 15 residues in the CDR3. In nucleotides, the CDR3 is TGTGCCAGCAGAACTGGACAGGTTTGGACAGATACGCAGTATTTT. Protein sequence: CASRTGQVWTDTQYF.